This TCR beta chain emerged from a study of neurological immune-mediated disorders (dated by TCRdb to the late 2010s). About the study as a whole: Using UMI-based sequencing, the study compared peripheral blood TCR-beta repertoires from patients with HTLV-I-associated myelopathy (HAM/TSP), patients with multiple sclerosis, and healthy controls. Longitudinal samples, technical triplicates and paired sorted CD4+ and CD8+ T-cell subsets, alongside PBMC samples, were included among the roughly 100 TCR-beta libraries. Longitudinal HAM/TSP and healthy donors had 3 time-points each (3-40 month intervals). The cohort comprised about 71 subjects: around 15 HAM/TSP patients, 35 or so multiple sclerosis patients and 20 healthy controls.

Ten or more counts support this clonotype. The antigen it recognizes is unknown. No clone much larger than this one lies a single base away; base qualities are absent. For CDR1 and CDR2, the germline V gene lists MRHNA and SNTAGT. From its cysteine to its phenylalanine, the CDR3 spans 14 amino acids. Here the CDR3 DNA is all that survives: 42 bases in frame from base 1. V trim: 3 bases; J trim: 7 bases; unmatched bases: 4. Here is what the overall study found, with its caveats: Expanded clones from different subjects shared no identical CDR3 amino acid sequences, which suggests that TCR-beta repertoires were private in all groups. TCR clonal expansion was greatest in HAM/TSP patients and smallest in MS patients, who ranked below even healthy controls.

Interpreted using the paper, the time point label stands for: longitudinal time-point 3. Healthy controls were blood bank volunteers in Maryland, USA. Unsorted PBMC libraries were generated from 2 million PBMCs stored in RNAlater at -80 °C until RNA extraction. PBMCs were separated from peripheral blood using Ficoll-Hypaque density gradient centrifugation and then cryopreserved in liquid nitrogen. cDNA was synthesized by template-switch 5'RACE using a primer carrying a 10-nucleotide random unique molecular identifier by which each TCR transcript was tagged. Each sequencing run produced over 190 million TCR-beta sequences covering 15-18 subjects. The RNeasy kit was used to extract total RNA. TCR-beta VDJ regions were amplified with primers for the TCR constant region and the 5'RACE anchor, using the KAPA Real-time Library Amplification kit. Sample indexes and Illumina adaptors were added in a first PCR, after which library yield was increased in a second PCR. After Ampure bead purification, the TCR product of roughly 650 bp was size-selected on a 2% E-gel SizeSelection system. Before pooling, library quality was checked on a Bioanalyzer, concentration was measured with Qubit, and libraries were quantified with the Kapa Library Quantification kit. Paired-end 2 x 150 bp sequencing of the libraries was performed on an Illumina HiSeq 2500. To increase sequence diversity, about 25-30% phiX was spiked into each library pool. The authors' pipeline ran thus. Quality-filtered reads were processed with the UMI-based MiGEC pipeline, which removed over 75% of raw TCR sequences during error correction. IMGT germline references were used for aligning VDJ genes, and each clonotype was defined as a unique CDR3 amino acid sequence together with its V-J genes. Clonal expansion, Shannon diversity and CDR3 relatedness were evaluated with VDJtools (CalcPairwiseDistances, ClusterSamples), while phylogenetic trees were built in CLCbio workbench. A clone was classed as expanded if it had 8 or more unique UMIs, a cutoff based on coefficient-of-variation modelling across technical triplicates. Clones were called with MiXCR by TCRdb after fastp trimmed the public reads at Q25, and only in-frame beta chains were retained. Every CDR3 protein is listed once, alongside the most common genes and DNA of its rows. The V and J calls shown here were made by TCRdb, not taken from the authors' results. For this sample there are fewer than 50,000 distinct CDR3 sequences; 13% appear just once. The leading ten clones occupy around 10% of the sample.

The rearranged segments are TRBV6-4 and TRBJ1-2; the central 11 bases match TRBD1. Sequenced sample: PBMCs. This clonotype originated in a man aged 30 to 45 in good health. CDR3 region: CASSEWTGGRGYTF. The sequenced DNA: TGTGCCAGCAGTGAGTGGACAGGGGGCCGTGGCTACACCTTC.